The 15 T cell receptor beta chains reported below all come from one sample, sequenced in a study of T-cell reconstitution after alpha-beta-depleted transplantation in children. Using unique molecular identifiers, the investigators prepared the TCRbeta library. TCRdb itself ran the PCR reads through MiXCR, one entry per CDR3 protein. Of 250,000 to 400,000 distinct CDR3 sequences listed, around 25% are singletons. Material: PBMCs, mostly from graft donor cells, obtained 180 days after TCRalphabeta/CD19-depleted stem cell transplant. The source of these receptors is a male patient under 18 who had a stem cell transplant for acute lymphoblastic leukemia, so the T cells may come from the graft donor.

The rearrangement joins TRBV7-2 to TRBJ1-2; D ambiguous. The V end was cut by 2 bases, the J end by 4 bases, with 11 bases between. The germline CDR1 and CDR2 sequences are SGHTA and FQGNSA. This CDR3 region has 14 residues. For the CDR3, the DNA is TGTGCCAGCAGCTTACCCTGGGATACCTATGGCTACACCTTC. Translation: CASSLPWDTYGYTF.

The genes are TRBV6-4 and TRBJ1-3; D is undetermined. There are 15 residues in the CDR3. V was pared by 0 bases and J by 3 bases, with 9 bases between. The germline V gene encodes CDR1 MRHNA and CDR2 SNTAGT. CDR3 residues: CASSDSVADGNTIYF. The DNA for the CDR3 is TGTGCCAGCAGTGACTCAGTGGCAGATGGAAACACCATATATTTT.

This clonotype has just a few counts. The J gene is TRBJ2-7, the V gene TRBV20-1; possible D gene TRBD2, 6 bases. V lost 4 bases, J lost 0 bases, and 13 bases lay in between. The CDR3 loop spans 14 amino acids. Germline V gene data show CDR1 as DFQATT and CDR2 as SNEGSKA (reference sequence). As DNA, the CDR3 is TGCAGTGCTAAGGCCCGGGACTTCTCCTACGAGCAGTACTTC. This sequence encodes CSAKARDFSYEQYF.

The chain uses TRBV9 and TRBJ2-5; 13 bases agree with TRBD2. V lost 1 base, J lost 10 bases, and 7 bases stayed unmatched. The germline CDR1 and CDR2 sequences are SGDLS and YYNGEE. This CDR3 region has 15 residues. CDR3 sequence (DNA): TGTGCCAGCAGCGTACTAGGGACTAGCGGGATGGGCCAGTACTTC. This sequence encodes CASSVLGTSGMGQYF.

This clonotype was counted between two and nine times. The chain recombines TRBV9 with TRBJ2-7; D is perhaps TRBD1 or TRBD2 (7 bases each). Germline V gene lookup returns CDR1 SGDLS and CDR2 YYNGEE. The CDR3 totals 15 residues. V lost 5 bases to trimming and J lost 5 bases, with 20 bases between them. In nucleotides, the CDR3 is TGTGCCAGCAGTACGGGAGGCAGGGGGATGAACGAGCAGTACTTC. Its protein product is CASSTGGRGMNEQYF. Full variable domain (rest looked up from reference TRBV9 and TRBJ2-7): DSGVTQTPKHLITATGQRVTLRCSPRSGDLSVYWYQQSLDQGLQFLIQYYNGEERAKGNILERFSAQQFPDLHSELNLSSLELGDSALYFCASSTGGRGMNEQYFGPGTRLTVT.

V usage is TRBV18 and J usage is TRBJ1-1, with D tentatively TRBD1 (5 bases). Trimming took 4 bases from V and 1 from J, leaving 13 bases between them. Germline V gives CDR1 KGHSH, CDR2 LQKENI. This CDR3 comprises 15 residues. The CDR3 is CASSQITGGNTEAFF. The CDR3 nucleotides are TGTGCCAGCTCACAGATCACGGGGGGGAACACTGAAGCTTTCTTT.

This clonotype was counted only a few times. This chain uses TRBV12-3 or TRBV12-4 with TRBJ2-3; 9 positions agree with TRBD2. J lost 5 bases, V lost 8 bases, and 11 bases had no gene match. The CDR3 extends over 15 amino acids. The chain's CDR3 is CASSGAGGPLDTQYF. In nucleotides, the CDR3 is TGTGCCAGCTCAGGGGCGGGAGGGCCATTAGATACGCAGTATTTT.

V gene TRBV6-1 combines with J gene TRBJ2-7; tentatively, D is TRBD1 (6 bases). Germline CDR1 is MNHNS and CDR2 is SASEGT. V shed 5 bases and J shed 3 bases, with 11 bases lying between them. The CDR3 spans 13 residues. The CDR3 DNA follows: TGTGCCAGCAGTCCGACAGGTCTCTACGAGCAGTACTTC. Translation: CASSPTGLYEQYF.

This clonotype appeared many times. This chain joins TRBV5-1 and TRBJ2-5; D is undetermined. Germline V CDR1 and CDR2: SGHRS, YFSETQ. The CDR3 extends over 12 amino acids. V was pared by 1 base and J by 0 bases, with 1 base between. CDR3 coding DNA: TGCGCCAGCAGCTTGTACCAAGAGACCCAGTACTTC. Amino acid sequence: CASSLYQETQYF.

This clonotype was counted between two and nine times. V is TRBV3-1 and J is TRBJ2-1, with TRBD2 matching over 12 bases. J gave up 1 base and V 2 bases, and 9 bases lay outside the gene matches. The CDR3 is 19 amino acids. Germline V gives CDR1 LGHDT, CDR2 YNNKEL (reference sequence). The CDR3 bases are TGTGCCAGCAGCCAAAAATCGCCTAGCGGGAGGGGTTCCTACAATGAGCAGTTCTTC. It translates to CASSQKSPSGRGSYNEQFF.

This clonotype has just a few counts. The chain recombines TRBV27 with TRBJ2-3, with 9 bases lining up with TRBD2. Germline trimming cut 3 bases from V and 3 bases from J; bases unmatched to any gene: 4. The CDR3 sequence is 15 residues long. The germline V gene encodes CDR1 MNHEY and CDR2 SMNVEV (reference sequence). CDR3 sequence: CASSFSGRRTDTQYF. In DNA form, the CDR3 reads TGTGCCAGCAGTTTCAGCGGGAGGAGGACAGATACGCAGTATTTT.

This sequence joins TRBV9 and TRBJ2-2; D gene ambiguous. Germline CDR1 reads SGDLS; CDR2 reads YYNGEE. V shed 4 bases and J shed 5 bases, with 18 bases lying between them. There are 16 residues in the CDR3. CDR3 region: CASSLKAELRTGELFF. CDR3 coding DNA: TGTGCCAGCAGCTTGAAGGCGGAGTTGAGAACCGGGGAGCTGTTTTTT.

Only a few counts were recorded for this clonotype. J is TRBJ1-3 and V is TRBV7-3; 7 nucleotides agree with TRBD1. The CDR3 runs 17 residues. Trimming cost V 5 bases and J 0 bases; bases outside gene matches: 10. From germline, CDR1 is SGHTA and CDR2 FQGTGA. CDR3 in amino acids: CASSVTGRLGSGNTIYF. The CDR3 nucleotides read TGTGCCAGCAGCGTGACAGGGAGATTGGGCTCTGGAAACACCATATATTTT.

This clonotype was seen more than once but under ten times. This chain links TRBV20-1 with TRBJ2-7; TRBD2 aligns across 13 bases. This CDR3 has 15 residues. Germline V gives CDR1 DFQATT, CDR2 SNEGSKA (reference sequence). J lost 3 bases, V lost 3 bases, and 5 bases had no gene match. CDR3 in DNA: TGCAGTGCTAGCCCGGGACTAGCGGGGATCTACGAGCAGTACTTC. Encoded protein: CSASPGLAGIYEQYF.

V gene TRBV3-1 combines with J gene TRBJ2-7; TRBD2 agrees at 7 bases. The CDR3 is 15 amino acids. Trimming at V came to 5 bases and at J to 2 bases, leaving 9 bases not matched to a gene. CDR1 is LGHDT and CDR2 is YNNKEL in the germline V gene (reference sequence). The CDR3 sequence is CASSDRSGPPYEQYF. CDR3 bases: TGTGCCAGCAGCGACCGTAGCGGGCCCCCCTACGAGCAGTACTTC.